This T cell receptor beta chain was profiled in a study of blood T cell repertoires in COVID-19. Original processing methods: Estimated nucleated cell counts came from reference gene primer amplification. Generated by immunoSEQ multiplex PCR, the TCRdb table keeps only in-frame clones and is missing some. That table is the source of V, J and clone size, and D and trimming were worked out from the DNA. The data hold 140,000 to 150,000 clones, with 80% to 90% observed a single time. The sequence came from a woman aged 55 to 70 with active COVID-19. The sequenced sample consisted of peripheral blood.

This CDR3 reads CASSPTYRGPNTEAFF. CDR3 DNA sequence: TGTGCCAGCAGCCCGACTTACAGGGGACCGAACACTGAAGCTTTCTTT. V and J are TRBV7-9 and TRBJ1-1, with 7 nucleotides matching TRBD1. V gave up 5 bases and J gave up 1 base; unmatched junction bases: 10. The CDR3 loop spans 16 amino acids. In germline, CDR1 is SEHNR, CDR2 FQNEAQ (reference sequence).